One and the same sample provided the 27 T cell receptor beta chains below, sequenced in a study of blood T cell repertoires in COVID-19. The data were produced by immunoSEQ multiplex PCR, yet TCRdb's version contains in-frame clones alone and is incomplete. Of approximately 180,000 clones listed, approximately 85% are singletons. Sequencing was performed on peripheral blood. All receptors come from a man aged 60-69 years with acute or convalescent COVID-19.

The chain uses TRBV9 and TRBJ2-1; 9 positions match TRBD1. Trimming at V came to 2 bases and at J to 3 bases, leaving 9 bases not matched to a gene. The CDR3 is 17 residues long. Germline V gene sequence: CDR1 SGDLS, CDR2 YYNGEE. The CDR3 spells CASSVVEGQGLYNEQFF. The CDR3 DNA follows: TGTGCCAGCAGCGTTGTTGAGGGACAGGGACTCTACAATGAGCAGTTCTTC. The full variable domain, with the rest looked up from reference TRBV9 and TRBJ2-1, is DSGVTQTPKHLITATGQRVTLRCSPRSGDLSVYWYQQSLDQGLQFLIQYYNGEERAKGNILERFSAQQFPDLHSELNLSSLELGDSALYFCASSVVEGQGLYNEQFFGPGTRLTVL.

This chain's CDR3 is CSVVPGATSYEQYF. The DNA for the CDR3 is TGCAGCGTTGTCCCAGGGGCCACCTCCTACGAGCAGTACTTC. V gene TRBV29-1 combines with J gene TRBJ2-7; D may be TRBD1 (6 bases). Trimming took 4 bases from V and 0 from J, leaving 13 bases between them. The V gene's germline CDR1 is SQVTM and CDR2 ANQGSEA. The CDR3 length is 14 residues.

V is TRBV5-1 and J is TRBJ2-7; 7 bases match TRBD1. J was trimmed by 1 base and V by 0 bases; bases with no gene match: 7. This CDR3 has 16 amino acids. Per the germline V gene, CDR1 is SGHRS and CDR2 is YFSETQ. CDR3 residues: CASSLDLGQSSYEQYF. CDR3 DNA: TGCGCCAGCAGCTTGGATCTGGGACAGTCATCCTACGAGCAGTACTTC.

J is TRBJ2-1 and V is TRBV7-2, with a possible D match to TRBD2 (5 bases). V gave up 2 bases and J gave up 5 bases, with 7 bases separating them. The CDR3 consists of 13 residues. The germline CDR1 and CDR2 sequences are SGHTA and FQGNSA. The CDR3 nucleotides read TGTGCCAGCAGCTTAATGCGGGACAATGAGCAGTTCTTC. Encoded protein: CASSLMRDNEQFF.

The chain couples TRBV4-2 to TRBJ1-5, with unresolved D. Deletions cut 1 base from V and 5 bases from J, with 6 bases between. This CDR3 contains 13 residues. Germline V gene data show CDR1 as LGHNA and CDR2 as YNFKEQ. The CDR3 DNA sequence: TGTGCCAGCAGCCAAGTAATTGATCAGCCCCAGCATTTT. Protein: CASSQVIDQPQHF.

The chain employs TRBV19 and TRBJ2-1; TRBD2 agrees at 9 bases. There are 16 residues in the CDR3. Germline V gene sequence: CDR1 LNHDA, CDR2 SQIVND (reference sequence). The V segment lost 5 bases and the J segment 8 bases; nucleotides outside the gene matches: 13. This CDR3 reads CASSFGGAGGRDEQFF. The CDR3, as DNA: TGTGCCAGTAGTTTTGGTGGCGCGGGAGGGCGGGATGAGCAGTTCTTC.

The J gene is TRBJ1-4, the V gene TRBV27; 9 bases fit TRBD1. The germline V gene has CDR1 MNHEY and CDR2 SMNVEV (reference sequence). The trim removed 5 bases at V and 8 bases at J, leaving 9 bases unmatched. The CDR3 consists of 15 residues. Here the CDR3 DNA reads TGTGCCAGCAGTCGTGGGGGGACAGGGTGGGAAAAACTGTTTTTT. Protein product: CASSRGGTGWEKLFF.

The CDR3 coding sequence is TGCGCCAGCAGCTCATATAGCGGGAGCTCCTACAATGAGCAGTTCTTC. Encoded protein: CASSSYSGSSYNEQFF. The chain carries TRBV5-1 and TRBJ2-1; TRBD2 matches at 9 bases. CDR3 length equals 16 residues. Per germline, CDR1 SGHRS and CDR2 YFSETQ. V gave up 3 bases and J gave up 0 bases; unmatched junction bases: 4.

The V gene is TRBV2, the J gene TRBJ2-1; 7 bases are a match to TRBD1. The V segment lost 7 bases and the J segment 0 bases; nucleotides outside the gene matches: 6. The CDR3 contains 15 residues. Germline assignment: CDR1 SNHLY and CDR2 FYNNEI. CDR3 sequence (DNA): TGTGCCAGCAAGAAGGGACAGAACTCCTACAATGAGCAGTTCTTC. Its protein product is CASKKGQNSYNEQFF.

The chain combines TRBV27 with TRBJ2-5; 10 nucleotides line up with TRBD2. Germline V lookup: CDR1 MNHEY, CDR2 SMNVEV (reference sequence). The CDR3 sequence is 16 residues long. Trimming took 4 bases from V and 4 from J; bases not matched to a gene: 9. This chain's CDR3 is CASSSGALAGVETQYF. The CDR3 bases are TGTGCCAGCAGTTCAGGCGCGCTAGCGGGAGTAGAGACCCAGTACTTC.

This clone was counted a single time. This rearrangement joins TRBV19 to TRBJ1-2; tentatively, D is TRBD1 (6 bases). With 4 bases removed from V and 5 bases from J, the gap between germline ends came to 17 bases. CDR3 length equals 15 residues. Germline loops: CDR1 LNHDA, CDR2 SQIVND (reference sequence). The CDR3 bases are TGTGCCAGTAGTAATTCCTTCGGGACATCTTATGGCTACACCTTC. Its translation: CASSNSFGTSYGYTF.

The rearrangement uses TRBV27 and TRBJ1-1, with D uncertain. The V end lost 6 bases, the J end lost 8 bases, and 10 bases lay between the germline ends. CDR1 and CDR2 (germline): MNHEY, SMNVEV (reference sequence). The length of the CDR3 is 11 residues. CDR3 sequence (DNA): TGTGCCAGCAGGAAAGGGAGAGAAGCTTTCTTT. Residues: CASRKGREAFF.

The gene calls are TRBV29-1 and TRBJ2-1; 15 bases are a match to TRBD2. This CDR3 comprises 15 residues. The junction had 9 bases not matched to a gene; V was cut back by 7 bases and J by 8 bases. The germline V gene has CDR1 SQVTM and CDR2 ANQGSEA. The CDR3 DNA reads as TGCAGCGCTGGGACTAGCGGGAGGTCAGGTGATGAGCAGTTCTTC. Encoded protein: CSAGTSGRSGDEQFF.

V usage is TRBV19 and J usage is TRBJ1-1, with D unresolved. This CDR3 contains 11 residues. Germline V CDR1 and CDR2: LNHDA, SQIVND (reference sequence). Trimming stripped 7 bases from V and 8 bases from J, with 11 bases between. In nucleotides, the CDR3 is TGTGCCAGTAAGCGTCGCGAGGAAGCTTTCTTT. It codes for CASKRREEAFF.

This chain links TRBV9 with TRBJ2-2; tentatively, D is TRBD2 (6 bases). This CDR3 has 12 residues. Trimming stripped 8 bases from V and 6 bases from J, with 11 bases between. The germline CDR1 and CDR2 sequences are SGDLS and YYNGEE. The CDR3 loop is CASRASAGELFF. CDR3 nucleotide sequence: TGTGCCAGTCGTGCTAGCGCCGGGGAGCTGTTTTTT.

The chain has TRBV5-1 and TRBJ2-7, with D perhaps matching TRBD1 (6 bases). Trimming left V 1 base short and J 0 bases short, with 14 bases between. Germline CDR1 SGHRS, CDR2 YFSETQ. There are 16 residues in the CDR3. CDR3 in DNA: TGCGCCAGCAGCTTGAGGTCAGGGGCAACCTCCTACGAGCAGTACTTC. It is translated as CASSLRSGATSYEQYF.

This chain connects TRBV27 to TRBJ1-2; 9 bases match TRBD1. CDR1 MNHEY and CDR2 SMNVEV come from the germline V gene (reference sequence). The CDR3 totals 13 residues. V lost 2 bases to trimming and J lost 8 bases; unmatched junction nucleotides: 3. Here the CDR3 DNA reads TGTGCCAGCAGTTTAACAGGGGGCGCCGGCTACACCTTC. It yields the protein CASSLTGGAGYTF.

The chain joins TRBV12-3 or TRBV12-4 to TRBJ2-1; 9 bases map to TRBD2. The V and J ends lost 5 bases and 10 bases, in that order; junction bases with no gene match: 3. This CDR3 spans 12 amino acids. The CDR3 region has the DNA TGTGCCAGCAGTCCCGGACTAGCGGAGCAGTTCTTC. Encoded protein: CASSPGLAEQFF.

The chain is built from TRBV6-1 and TRBJ1-2, with 8 nucleotides matching TRBD1. The CDR3 extends over 15 amino acids. Germline CDR1 and CDR2: MNHNS and SASEGT. V trimming: 0 bases; J trimming: 4 bases; junction bases outside the gene matches: 4. CDR3: CASSEARGQVYGYTF. The CDR3 nucleotides are TGTGCCAGCAGTGAAGCGCGGGGACAGGTCTATGGCTACACCTTC.

The chain employs TRBV4-1 and TRBJ1-1; no clear D gene. The CDR3 is 13 residues long. Germline CDR1 reads MGHRA; CDR2 reads YSYEKL. Trimming took 3 bases from V and 1 from J, leaving 6 bases between them. The CDR3 is CASSQRWNTEAFF. Written as DNA, the CDR3 is TGCGCCAGCAGCCAGCGCTGGAACACTGAAGCTTTCTTT.

This clone has more than one count but fewer than ten. CDR3 amino acids: CASRASYGNEQFF. The CDR3 DNA is TGTGCCAGCAGGGCAAGTTATGGTAATGAGCAGTTCTTC. This chain joins TRBV27 and TRBJ2-1; D unclear. Germline V gene data show CDR1 as MNHEY and CDR2 as SMNVEV (reference sequence). The CDR3 loop spans 13 amino acids. V was trimmed by 6 bases and J by 7 bases, leaving 13 bases between them.

V gene TRBV2 combines with J gene TRBJ2-2; 10 bases agree with TRBD2. The V segment lost 4 bases and the J segment 4 bases; nucleotides outside the gene matches: 9. The CDR3 length is 17 residues. Per the germline V gene, CDR1 is SNHLY and CDR2 is FYNNEI. Here the CDR3 DNA reads TGTGCCAGCAGTGGGGGTAGCGGGAGGCAAGTCACCGGGGAGCTGTTTTTT. Protein sequence: CASSGGSGRQVTGELFF.

The gene calls are TRBV5-4 and TRBJ2-1; D possibly corresponds to TRBD2 (8 bases). This CDR3 spans 20 amino acids. The V and J ends lost 3 bases and 5 bases respectively, with 30 bases between them. Per germline, CDR1 SGHNT and CDR2 YYREEE (reference sequence). CDR3 DNA: TGTGCCAGCAGCTCGGGTGGCGACAGGGTGGTAGGCGGGAGGAACAATGAGCAGTTCTTC. It yields the protein CASSSGGDRVVGGRNNEQFF.

This chain uses TRBV7-9 with TRBJ2-3; 11 nucleotides agree with TRBD1. The CDR3 sequence is 16 residues long. The germline CDR1 and CDR2 sequences are SEHNR and FQNEAQ (reference sequence). V lost 1 base, J lost 5 bases, and 5 bases stayed unmatched. For the CDR3, the DNA is TGTGCCAGCAGCTTAGGGACAGGGGGCGAAGAAGATACGCAGTATTTT. It translates to CASSLGTGGEEDTQYF. Looking up the rest from reference TRBV7-9 and TRBJ2-3 gives the full variable domain: DTGVSQNPRHKITKRGQNVTFRCDPISEHNRLYWYRQTLGQGPEFLTYFQNEAQLEKSRLLSDRFSAERPKGSFSTLEIQRTEQGDSAMYLCASSLGTGGEEDTQYFGPGTRLTVL.

V and J are TRBV3-1 (or the pseudogene TRBV3-2) and TRBJ1-1; D may be TRBD1 (5 bases). This CDR3 has 14 residues. The V gene's germline CDR1 is LGHDT and CDR2 YNNKEL (reference sequence). V was pared by 1 base and J by 5 bases, with 11 bases between. The CDR3 DNA sequence: TGTGCCAGCAGCCAAGCTGGGGCTAGGACTGAAGCTTTCTTT. It specifies CASSQAGARTEAFF.

Worth noting for this clone: Other nucleotide sequences from this sample produce the same CDR3. The J gene is TRBJ2-3, the V gene TRBV24-1; D gene ambiguous. CDR1 is KGHDR, CDR2 SFDVKD, per germline. The CDR3 has 12 residues. Trimming stripped 4 bases from V and 2 bases from J, with 3 bases between. In DNA, the CDR3 is TGTGCCACCAGTGAGTACACAGATACGCAGTATTTT. Its protein product is CATSEYTDTQYF.

This chain joins TRBV7-9 and TRBJ2-1; 11 bases line up with TRBD2. Looked up from germline, CDR1 is SEHNR and CDR2 is FQNEAQ (reference sequence). Trimming at V came to 5 bases and at J to 7 bases, leaving 13 bases not matched to a gene. CDR3 size: 17 residues. The CDR3 spells CASSLLKTSGSGNEQFF. The CDR3 DNA is TGTGCCAGCAGCCTGCTGAAAACTAGCGGGAGCGGGAATGAGCAGTTCTTC.